The TCR beta chain under discussion was sequenced for a study of T cell responses to AZD1222 COVID-19 vaccine. V lost 1 base, J lost 8 bases, and 5 bases stayed unmatched. Germline values: CDR1 SGHRS, CDR2 YFSETQ. The CDR3 length is 14 residues. The table came from immunoSEQ multiplex PCR; TCRdb's copy has only in-frame clones and leaves some out. The repertoire holds roughly 120,000 clones, roughly 89% seen once, with 3.5% to 4.5% in the top ten. This clonotype was obtained from an adult in good health. The sample in question was peripheral blood, obtained on day 0 of AZD1222 vaccination. The V and J genes are TRBV5-1 and TRBJ2-1; TRBD2 aligns across 8 bases. CDR3 in amino acids: CASSLFLAGDEQFF. In nucleotides, the CDR3 is TGCGCCAGCAGCTTGTTTCTAGCGGGCGATGAGCAGTTCTTC.